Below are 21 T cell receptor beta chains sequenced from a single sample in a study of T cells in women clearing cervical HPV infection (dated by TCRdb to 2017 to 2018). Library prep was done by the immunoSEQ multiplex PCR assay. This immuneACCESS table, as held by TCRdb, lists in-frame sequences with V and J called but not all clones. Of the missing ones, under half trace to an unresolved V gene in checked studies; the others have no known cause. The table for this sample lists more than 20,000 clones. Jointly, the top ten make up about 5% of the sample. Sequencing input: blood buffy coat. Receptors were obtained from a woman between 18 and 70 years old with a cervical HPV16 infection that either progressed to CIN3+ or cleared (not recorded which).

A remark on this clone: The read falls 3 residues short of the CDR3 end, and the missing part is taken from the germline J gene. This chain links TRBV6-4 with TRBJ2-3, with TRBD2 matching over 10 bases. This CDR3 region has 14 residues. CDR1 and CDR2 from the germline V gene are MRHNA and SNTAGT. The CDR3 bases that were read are TGTGCCAGCAGTGAGCCTAGCGGGGGTAAGACG. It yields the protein CASSEPSGGKT. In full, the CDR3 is CASSEPSGGKTQYF.

The CDR3 protein is CSASPRDRESSGYTF. The covered CDR3 bases are TGCAGTGCCAGTCCCCGGGACAGGGAATCGAGCGGC. The chain employs TRBV20-1 and TRBJ1-2; 9 positions agree with TRBD1. The read comes to an end 3 residues before the CDR3 does, leaving the germline J gene to fill in the end. The CDR3 spans 15 residues. From germline, CDR1 is DFQATT and CDR2 SNEGSKA (reference sequence).

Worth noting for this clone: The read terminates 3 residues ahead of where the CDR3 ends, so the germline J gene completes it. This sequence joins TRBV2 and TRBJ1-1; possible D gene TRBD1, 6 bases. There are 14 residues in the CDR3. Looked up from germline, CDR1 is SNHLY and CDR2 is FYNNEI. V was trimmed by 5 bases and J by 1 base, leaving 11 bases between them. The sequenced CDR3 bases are TGTGCCAGCAGTAAACTACAGGGGAACACTGAA. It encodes CASSKLQGNTE. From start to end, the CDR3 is CASSKLQGNTEAFF.

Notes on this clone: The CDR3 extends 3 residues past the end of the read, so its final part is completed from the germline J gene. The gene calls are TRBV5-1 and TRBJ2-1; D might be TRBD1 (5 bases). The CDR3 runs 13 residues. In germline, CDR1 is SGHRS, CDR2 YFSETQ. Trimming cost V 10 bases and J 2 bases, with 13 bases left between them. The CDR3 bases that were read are TGCGCCTCAATGACAGACACCTACAATGAG. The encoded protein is CASMTDTYNE. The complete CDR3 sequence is CASMTDTYNEQFF.

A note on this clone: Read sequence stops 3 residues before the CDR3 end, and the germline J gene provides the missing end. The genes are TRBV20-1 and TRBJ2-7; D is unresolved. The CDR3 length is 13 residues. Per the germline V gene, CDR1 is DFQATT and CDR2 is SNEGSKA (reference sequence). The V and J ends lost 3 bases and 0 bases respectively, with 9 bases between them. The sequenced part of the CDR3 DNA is TGCAGTGCTAGGTACTATGGCTCCTACGAG. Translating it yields CSARYYGSYE. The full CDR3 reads CSARYYGSYEQYF.

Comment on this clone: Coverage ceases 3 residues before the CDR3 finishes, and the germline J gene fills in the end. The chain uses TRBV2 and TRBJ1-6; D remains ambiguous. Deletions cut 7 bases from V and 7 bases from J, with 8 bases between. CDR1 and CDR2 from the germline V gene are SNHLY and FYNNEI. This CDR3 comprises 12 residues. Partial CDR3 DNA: TGTGCCAGCACCATGGGCAATTCACCC. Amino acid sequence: CASTMGNSP. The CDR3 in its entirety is CASTMGNSPLHF. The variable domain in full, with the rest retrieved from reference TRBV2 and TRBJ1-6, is EPEVTQTPSHQVTQMGQEVILRCVPISNHLYFYWYRQILGQKVEFLVSFYNNEISEKSEIFDDQFSVERPDGSNFTLKIRSTKLEDSAMYFCASTMGNSPLHFGNGTRLTVT.

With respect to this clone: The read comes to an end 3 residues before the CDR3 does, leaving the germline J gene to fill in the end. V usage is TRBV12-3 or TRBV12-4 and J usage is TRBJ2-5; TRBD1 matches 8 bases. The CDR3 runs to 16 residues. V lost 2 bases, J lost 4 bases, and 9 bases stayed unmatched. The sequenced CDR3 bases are TGTGCCAGCAGTTTATCCCCATACGACAGGGGAGAGACC. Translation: CASSLSPYDRGET. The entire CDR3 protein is CASSLSPYDRGETQYF.

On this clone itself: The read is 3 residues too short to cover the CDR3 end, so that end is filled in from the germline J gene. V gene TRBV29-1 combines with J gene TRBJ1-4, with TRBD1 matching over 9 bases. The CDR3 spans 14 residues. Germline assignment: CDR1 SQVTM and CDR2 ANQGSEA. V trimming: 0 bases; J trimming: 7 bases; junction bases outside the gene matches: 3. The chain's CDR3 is CSVEDTGGGEKLFF. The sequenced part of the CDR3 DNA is TGCAGCGTTGAAGACACAGGGGGCGGTGAAAAA.

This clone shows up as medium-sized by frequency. The CDR3 loop is CASSPVISSTSGDTQYF. Partial CDR3 DNA: TGTGCCAGCTCACCGGTAATCAGTAGCACCTCGGGGGATACG. The rearrangement links TRBV18 to TRBJ2-3; D may be TRBD2 (5 bases). Read data end 3 residues before the CDR3 end; the end is taken from the germline J gene. Trimming removed 3 bases at V and 6 bases at J, with 22 bases between. Germline CDR1 and CDR2: KGHSH and LQKENI. The CDR3 runs 17 residues.

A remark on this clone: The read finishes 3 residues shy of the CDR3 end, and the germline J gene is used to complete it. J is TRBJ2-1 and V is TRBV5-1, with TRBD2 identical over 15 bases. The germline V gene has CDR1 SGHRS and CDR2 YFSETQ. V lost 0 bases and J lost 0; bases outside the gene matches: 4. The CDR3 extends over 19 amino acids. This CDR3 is CASSLGTSGGASSYNEQFF. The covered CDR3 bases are TGCGCCAGCAGCTTGGGGACTAGCGGGGGGGCCAGCTCCTACAATGAG.

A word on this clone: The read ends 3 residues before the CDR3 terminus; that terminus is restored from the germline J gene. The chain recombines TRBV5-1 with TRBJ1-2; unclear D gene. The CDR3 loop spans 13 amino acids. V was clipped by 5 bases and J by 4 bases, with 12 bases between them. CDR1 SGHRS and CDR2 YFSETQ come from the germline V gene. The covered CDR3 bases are TGCGCCAGCAGGCAACAGAGTTCCTATGGC. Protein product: CASRQQSSYG. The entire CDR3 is CASRQQSSYGYTF.

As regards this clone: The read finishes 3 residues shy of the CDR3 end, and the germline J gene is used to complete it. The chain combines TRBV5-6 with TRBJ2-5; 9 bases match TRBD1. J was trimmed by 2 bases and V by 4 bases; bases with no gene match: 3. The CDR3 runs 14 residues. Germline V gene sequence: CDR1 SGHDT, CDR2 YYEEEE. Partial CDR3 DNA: TGTGCCAGCAGCCGGACAGGGGCGCAAGAGACC. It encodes CASSRTGAQET. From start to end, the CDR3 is CASSRTGAQETQYF.

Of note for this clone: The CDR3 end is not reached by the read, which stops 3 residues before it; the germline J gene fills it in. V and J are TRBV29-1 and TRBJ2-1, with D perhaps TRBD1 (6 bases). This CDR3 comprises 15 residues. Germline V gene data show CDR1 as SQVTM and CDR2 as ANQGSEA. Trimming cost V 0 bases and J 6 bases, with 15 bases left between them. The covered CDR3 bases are TGCAGCGTTGAAGAGAGAAGACAGGACCCCAATGAG. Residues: CSVEERRQDPNE. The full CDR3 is CSVEERRQDPNEQFF.

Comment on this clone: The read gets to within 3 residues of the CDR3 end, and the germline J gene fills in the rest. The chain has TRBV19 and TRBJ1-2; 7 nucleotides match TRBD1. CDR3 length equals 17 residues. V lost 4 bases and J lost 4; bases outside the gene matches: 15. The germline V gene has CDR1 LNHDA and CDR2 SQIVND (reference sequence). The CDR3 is CASSTPGQYLAGYGYTF. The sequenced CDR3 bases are TGTGCCAGTAGTACTCCGGGACAGTACTTAGCAGGCTATGGC.

CDR3 residues: CASSEQGAGNSPLHF. The sequenced part of the CDR3 DNA is TGTGCCAGCAGCGAACAGGGGGCCGGAAATTCACCC. The chain recombines TRBV6-1 with TRBJ1-6; 9 bases map to TRBD1. The sequenced fragment ends 3 residues before the CDR3 boundary, so the rest is inferred from the germline J gene. The ends lost 6 bases at V and 7 bases at J; junction bases unmatched: 7. CDR1 and CDR2 from the germline V gene are MNHNS and SASEGT. CDR3 size: 15 residues.

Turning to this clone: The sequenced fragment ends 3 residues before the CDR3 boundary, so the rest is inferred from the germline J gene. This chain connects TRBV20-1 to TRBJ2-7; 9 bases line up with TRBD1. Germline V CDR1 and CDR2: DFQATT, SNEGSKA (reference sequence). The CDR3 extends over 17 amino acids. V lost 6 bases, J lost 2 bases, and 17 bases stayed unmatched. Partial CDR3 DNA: TGCAGTGCAGGGGGACAGGGTAATTGGACTAGTACCTACGAG. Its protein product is CSAGGQGNWTSTYE. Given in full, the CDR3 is CSAGGQGNWTSTYEQYF.

The CDR3 DNA, read in part, is TGCGCCAGCAGCTTGGCCATTAGCGGGAGGTACGAG. This encodes CASSLAISGRYE. The CDR3 reads in full as CASSLAISGRYEQYF. The V call is TRBV5-1, the J call TRBJ2-7; TRBD2 agrees at 10 bases. From the germline J gene comes the end of the CDR3, since the read stops 3 residues before it. The germline gives CDR1 SGHRS, CDR2 YFSETQ. The CDR3 spans 15 residues. Unmatched junction bases numbered 4, after V lost 0 bases and J lost 4 bases.

The covered CDR3 bases are TGTGCCAGTAGTCAGACTAGCGGTCGAGTGGGGACG. Translation: CASSQTSGRVGT. The full-length CDR3 reads as CASSQTSGRVGTQYF. The rearrangement joins TRBV19 to TRBJ2-3; 9 nucleotides match TRBD2. The CDR3 is cut off 3 residues early in the read; its end comes from the germline J gene. CDR1 is LNHDA, CDR2 SQIVND, per germline (reference sequence). The length of the CDR3 is 15 residues.

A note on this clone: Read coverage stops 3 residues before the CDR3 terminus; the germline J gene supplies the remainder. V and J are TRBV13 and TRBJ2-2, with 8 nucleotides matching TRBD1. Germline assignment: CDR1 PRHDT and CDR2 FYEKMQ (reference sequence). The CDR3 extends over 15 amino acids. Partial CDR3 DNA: TGTGCCAGCAGCTCCGGACAGGGACTGAAAGAAAAG. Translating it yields CASSSGQGLKEK. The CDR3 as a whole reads CASSSGQGLKEKLFF.

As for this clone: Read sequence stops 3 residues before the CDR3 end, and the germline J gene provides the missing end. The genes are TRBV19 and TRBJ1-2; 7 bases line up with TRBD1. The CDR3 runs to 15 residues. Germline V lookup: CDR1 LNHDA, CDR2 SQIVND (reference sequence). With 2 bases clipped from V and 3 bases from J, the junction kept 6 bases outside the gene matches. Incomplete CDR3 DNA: TGTGCCAGTAGTATATCCGGGACAGTAGACTATGGC. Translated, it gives CASSISGTVDYG. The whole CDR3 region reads CASSISGTVDYGYTF.

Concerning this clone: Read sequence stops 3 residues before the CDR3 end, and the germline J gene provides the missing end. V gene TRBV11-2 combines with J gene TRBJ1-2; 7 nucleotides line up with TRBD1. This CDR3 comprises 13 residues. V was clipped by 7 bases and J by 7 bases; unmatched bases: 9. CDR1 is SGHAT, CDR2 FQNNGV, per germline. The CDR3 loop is CASTEGAGGGYTF. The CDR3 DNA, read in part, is TGTGCCAGCACCGAGGGAGCAGGGGGTGGC.